The rows below give T cell receptor beta chains drawn from one sample of a study of response to subunit inactivated influenza vaccine. TCRdb recomputed calls from the RT-PCR reads with MiXCR, one row per CDR3 protein. This sample has around 530,000 distinct CDR3 sequences, with 15% to 20% found just once. This material consisted of CD4+ T cells sorted from PBMCs, taken around 25 months after vaccination. These receptor sequences come from a man between 50 and 70 years old who received an inactivated influenza vaccine. Each CDR3 is given with its conserved first and last residue. Fields, in order: clone size, D gene, V gene, J gene, CDR3 DNA, CDR3 protein. A D gene is named only where the DNA matches it firmly. For some rows the clone size is stated as once, few or many, or as a class when expanded; others skip it.

abundance: few
d_gene: .
v_gene: TRBV7-2
j_gene: TRBJ2-1
CDR3nt: TGTGCCAGCAGCTTAGTATCGGGGGGCTCTGAGCAGTTCTTC
CDR3aa: CASSLVSGGSEQFF

abundance: .
d_gene: .
v_gene: TRBV24-1
j_gene: TRBJ2-3
CDR3nt: TGTGCCACCAGTGATTTCGCGGTTACAGATACGCAGTATTTT
CDR3aa: CATSDFAVTDTQYF

abundance: few
d_gene: .
v_gene: TRBV3-1
j_gene: TRBJ1-2
CDR3nt: TGTGCCAGCAGCCAAGGGGGACCCAGAGGGGATGGCTACACCTTC
CDR3aa: CASSQGGPRGDGYTF

abundance: few
d_gene: .
v_gene: TRBV6-5
j_gene: TRBJ2-2
CDR3nt: TGTGCCAGCGGAATTACTCAAAACACCGGGGAGCTGTTTTTT
CDR3aa: CASGITQNTGELFF

abundance: many
d_gene: .
v_gene: TRBV6-1
j_gene: TRBJ2-2
CDR3nt: TGTGCCAGCAGTCCGGGGTACACCGGGGAGCTGTTTTTT
CDR3aa: CASSPGYTGELFF

abundance: few
d_gene: TRBD1
v_gene: TRBV19
j_gene: TRBJ1-2
CDR3nt: TGTGCCAGTAGTAAGGCCGGGACAGCTAACTATGGCTACACCTTC
CDR3aa: CASSKAGTANYGYTF

abundance: many
d_gene: TRBD1
v_gene: TRBV6-2/TRBV6-3
j_gene: TRBJ2-7
CDR3nt: TGTGCCAGCAGAACTCTGACAGGGTGGTACGAGCAGTACTTC
CDR3aa: CASRTLTGWYEQYF

abundance: .
d_gene: TRBD1
v_gene: TRBV6-2/TRBV6-3
j_gene: TRBJ2-2
CDR3nt: TGTGCCAGCAGCAGGGGGTTGGACACCGGGGAGCTGTTTTTT
CDR3aa: CASSRGLDTGELFF

abundance: few
d_gene: .
v_gene: TRBV12-3/TRBV12-4
j_gene: TRBJ1-2
CDR3nt: TGTGCCAGCAGCTCCTCTCCAGACTATGGCTACACCTTC
CDR3aa: CASSSSPDYGYTF

abundance: few
d_gene: .
v_gene: TRBV7-2
j_gene: TRBJ2-3
CDR3nt: TGTGCCAGCAGCTTTCGGACTTCCCGGGATACGCAGTATTTT
CDR3aa: CASSFRTSRDTQYF

abundance: .
d_gene: .
v_gene: TRBV14
j_gene: TRBJ1-1
CDR3nt: TGTGCCAGCAGCCATAAGGGCCATAACACTGAAGCTTTCTTT
CDR3aa: CASSHKGHNTEAFF

abundance: .
d_gene: .
v_gene: TRBV14
j_gene: TRBJ2-1
CDR3nt: TGTGCCAGCAGCCAAGGTGACAGCCTATACAATGAGCAGTTCTTC
CDR3aa: CASSQGDSLYNEQFF

abundance: few
d_gene: .
v_gene: TRBV12-3/TRBV12-4
j_gene: TRBJ1-2
CDR3nt: TGTGCCAGCCAGGGGTATGGCTACACCTTC
CDR3aa: CASQGYGYTF

abundance: .
d_gene: TRBD1
v_gene: TRBV6-5
j_gene: TRBJ2-7
CDR3nt: TGTGCCAGCAGTAAACGGGACAGCTACGAGCAGTACTTC
CDR3aa: CASSKRDSYEQYF

abundance: few
d_gene: TRBD2
v_gene: TRBV20-1
j_gene: TRBJ2-3
CDR3nt: TGCAGTGCTAGAGATGCGATAGCGGGAGGTGCAGATACGCAGTATTTT
CDR3aa: CSARDAIAGGADTQYF

abundance: few
d_gene: .
v_gene: TRBV5-6
j_gene: TRBJ2-3
CDR3nt: TGTGCCAGCAGCTTGGTCGACCAAAGCACAGATACGCAGTATTTT
CDR3aa: CASSLVDQSTDTQYF

abundance: few
d_gene: TRBD1
v_gene: TRBV12-3/TRBV12-4
j_gene: TRBJ1-1
CDR3nt: TGTGCCAGCAGTCCCAGCAGGGGGGGGAAGATTGAAGCTTTCTTT
CDR3aa: CASSPSRGGKIEAFF

abundance: few
d_gene: TRBD2
v_gene: TRBV12-3/TRBV12-4
j_gene: TRBJ2-2
CDR3nt: TGTGCCAGCAGTTTTTGGGGGGGAGTCGGGGAGCTGTTTTTT
CDR3aa: CASSFWGGVGELFF

abundance: .
d_gene: .
v_gene: TRBV5-1
j_gene: TRBJ2-2
CDR3nt: TGCGCCAGCAAGTGGGGGGTCAGCGGAAACACCGGGGAGCTGTTTTTT
CDR3aa: CASKWGVSGNTGELFF

abundance: .
d_gene: .
v_gene: TRBV4-1
j_gene: TRBJ2-6
CDR3nt: TGCGCCAGCAGCCAAGACCCCTCACGGAGGGCTGAATTC
CDR3aa: CASSQDPSRRAEF

abundance: .
d_gene: TRBD2
v_gene: TRBV5-4
j_gene: TRBJ2-1
CDR3nt: TGTGCCAGCAGCTGGACTAGCGGGAGTGAGCAGTTCTTC
CDR3aa: CASSWTSGSEQFF

abundance: .
d_gene: .
v_gene: TRBV6-5
j_gene: TRBJ2-1
CDR3nt: TGTGCCAGCAGTTACTCGGCTTTAACTAACTCCTACAATGAGCAGTTCTTC
CDR3aa: CASSYSALTNSYNEQFF

abundance: few
d_gene: TRBD2
v_gene: TRBV12-3/TRBV12-4
j_gene: TRBJ2-1
CDR3nt: TGTGCCAGCAGAGGGAGCGGGGAGACCTACAATGAGCAGTTCTTC
CDR3aa: CASRGSGETYNEQFF

abundance: few
d_gene: .
v_gene: TRBV4-3
j_gene: TRBJ2-3
CDR3nt: TGCGCCAGCAGCCAAGAGAACAGGTTTACAGATACGCAGTATTTT
CDR3aa: CASSQENRFTDTQYF

abundance: few
d_gene: TRBD2
v_gene: TRBV20-1
j_gene: TRBJ2-1
CDR3nt: TGCAGTGCTAGAGATAGCCTCGGCGGGAGGCACTACAATGAGCAGTTCTTC
CDR3aa: CSARDSLGGRHYNEQFF

abundance: .
d_gene: TRBD2
v_gene: TRBV20-1
j_gene: TRBJ2-1
CDR3nt: TGCAGTGCTCGCCGGACTAGCGGGAGTTTCAATGAGCAGTTCTTC
CDR3aa: CSARRTSGSFNEQFF

abundance: few
d_gene: .
v_gene: TRBV6-2/TRBV6-3
j_gene: TRBJ1-3
CDR3nt: TGTGCCAGCAAGCGGGCTCTGGTCCCTGGAAACACCATATATTTT
CDR3aa: CASKRALVPGNTIYF

abundance: .
d_gene: TRBD2
v_gene: TRBV20-1
j_gene: TRBJ2-7
CDR3nt: TGCAGTGCAAGGGGATCGGTTCTAGCGGCCGCGGGCCACGAGCAGTACTTC
CDR3aa: CSARGSVLAAAGHEQYF

abundance: few
d_gene: .
v_gene: TRBV19
j_gene: TRBJ1-3
CDR3nt: TGTGCCAGTAGTATCGGCAGCTCTGGAAACACCATATATTTT
CDR3aa: CASSIGSSGNTIYF

abundance: few
d_gene: TRBD1
v_gene: TRBV19
j_gene: TRBJ2-2
CDR3nt: TGTGCCACCGGACAGGGATTCGGGGAGCTGTTTTTT
CDR3aa: CATGQGFGELFF

abundance: .
d_gene: .
v_gene: TRBV21-1
j_gene: TRBJ2-7
CDR3nt: TGTGCCAGCAGCTCCCCCCGGACAGAGCAGTACTTC
CDR3aa: CASSSPRTEQYF

abundance: .
d_gene: TRBD1
v_gene: TRBV18
j_gene: TRBJ2-2
CDR3nt: TGTGCCAGCTCACCCGCTTCGAGGACAGGGAACACCGGGGAGCTGTTTTTT
CDR3aa: CASSPASRTGNTGELFF

abundance: few
d_gene: TRBD2
v_gene: TRBV4-3
j_gene: TRBJ2-7
CDR3nt: TGCGCCAGCAGCCAAGCCACTAGCGGGAGTGGGGGGTACGAGCAGTACTTC
CDR3aa: CASSQATSGSGGYEQYF

abundance: .
d_gene: TRBD1
v_gene: TRBV4-2
j_gene: TRBJ2-2
CDR3nt: TGTGCCAGCAGAATGGGACAGGGCACCGGGGAGCTGTTTTTT
CDR3aa: CASRMGQGTGELFF

abundance: few
d_gene: .
v_gene: TRBV20-1
j_gene: TRBJ2-1
CDR3nt: TGCAGTGCCAGAGGATTGGGTTACAATGAGCAGTTCTTC
CDR3aa: CSARGLGYNEQFF

abundance: .
d_gene: TRBD2
v_gene: TRBV12-5
j_gene: TRBJ2-1
CDR3nt: TGTGCTAGTGGTTCTCCGGGACTAGCGGGAGTCAATGAGCAGTTCTTC
CDR3aa: CASGSPGLAGVNEQFF

abundance: .
d_gene: TRBD2
v_gene: TRBV7-9
j_gene: TRBJ2-3
CDR3nt: TGTGCCAGCAGCTTAGCACTAGCGGGAGTCGGAGATACGCAGTATTTT
CDR3aa: CASSLALAGVGDTQYF

abundance: few
d_gene: .
v_gene: TRBV5-1
j_gene: TRBJ1-4
CDR3nt: TGCGCCAGCAGCTTGGCCGCGACATCTAATGAAAAACTGTTTTTT
CDR3aa: CASSLAATSNEKLFF

abundance: few
d_gene: .
v_gene: TRBV18
j_gene: TRBJ2-1
CDR3nt: TGTGCCAGCTCACCCACGACAGGTTCCTACAATGAGCAGTTCTTC
CDR3aa: CASSPTTGSYNEQFF

abundance: few
d_gene: .
v_gene: TRBV7-8
j_gene: TRBJ1-4
CDR3nt: TGTGCCAGCAGCTTAGACAGGTTTAATGAAAAACTGTTTTTT
CDR3aa: CASSLDRFNEKLFF

abundance: many
d_gene: .
v_gene: TRBV12-3/TRBV12-4
j_gene: TRBJ1-6
CDR3nt: TGTGCCAGCAGTTTATTCGTCCTCGGACGGCGCAATTCACCCCTCCACTTT
CDR3aa: CASSLFVLGRRNSPLHF

abundance: few
d_gene: .
v_gene: TRBV3-1
j_gene: TRBJ2-7
CDR3nt: TGTGCCAGCAGCCAGGGCGGGGTGATAACCTACGAGCAGTACTTC
CDR3aa: CASSQGGVITYEQYF

abundance: .
d_gene: .
v_gene: TRBV28
j_gene: TRBJ2-5
CDR3nt: TGTGCCAGCACCTCTGGTCAAGAGACCCAGTACTTC
CDR3aa: CASTSGQETQYF

abundance: many
d_gene: TRBD1
v_gene: TRBV27
j_gene: TRBJ1-5
CDR3nt: TGTGCCAGCAGTTTATCTTACAGGGGGGTGGGTCAGCCCCAGCATTTT
CDR3aa: CASSLSYRGVGQPQHF

abundance: few
d_gene: .
v_gene: TRBV12-3/TRBV12-4
j_gene: TRBJ1-4
CDR3nt: TGCGCCAGCAGTTTCTCGGGAGGGAATGAAAAACTGTTTTTT
CDR3aa: CASSFSGGNEKLFF

abundance: .
d_gene: .
v_gene: TRBV11-2
j_gene: TRBJ2-4
CDR3nt: TGTGCCAGCAGCTTAGTCGGGGGGCGCATCTCGTACTTC
CDR3aa: CASSLVGGRISYF

abundance: .
d_gene: TRBD1
v_gene: TRBV5-6
j_gene: TRBJ2-7
CDR3nt: TGTGCCAGCAGCTTGCTAGGGGGCGCGGGCGAGCAGTACTTC
CDR3aa: CASSLLGGAGEQYF

abundance: .
d_gene: TRBD1
v_gene: TRBV28
j_gene: TRBJ1-5
CDR3nt: TGTGCCAGCCGGACAGGGGGAGGTCAGCCCCAGCATTTT
CDR3aa: CASRTGGGQPQHF

abundance: few
d_gene: .
v_gene: TRBV5-5
j_gene: TRBJ1-3
CDR3nt: TGTGCCAGCAGCCCGGGGAACTCTGGAAACACCATATATTTT
CDR3aa: CASSPGNSGNTIYF